These 3 T cell receptor beta chains were all obtained from the same sample, sequenced in a study of CD8+CD57+ T cells in acquired aplastic anemia. Profiling of TCR beta VDJ combinations and CDR3 sequences used genomic DNA as template. TCRdb re-derived calls from the reads in MiXCR, one entry per CDR3 protein. Of under 75,000 distinct CDR3 sequences in the sample, under 65% were seen once. Sequenced material: sorted CD4+, CD8+, or CD8+CD57+ T cells (not recorded which) from PBMCs. The receptor set was obtained from a human donor in good health, serving as a control.

This clonotype was detected ten times or more. V is TRBV6-1 and J is TRBJ1-6; D gene ambiguous. Germline V gives CDR1 MNHNS, CDR2 SASEGT. The CDR3 covers 15 residues. The V end was cut by 10 bases, the J end by 6 bases, with 19 bases between. The CDR3 DNA reads as TGTGCCACCCCGCTCGGGTCATCGGGTAATTCACCCCTCCACTTT. This sequence encodes CATPLGSSGNSPLHF.

This clonotype was picked up one time. The chain links TRBV10-3 to TRBJ1-6, with unresolved D. V was pared by 8 bases and J by 4 bases, with 9 bases between. Germline loops: CDR1 ENHRY, CDR2 SYGVKD. CDR3 length: 13 residues. CDR3 region: CAIESGYNSPLHF. The DNA of the CDR3 is TGTGCCATCGAATCCGGTTATAATTCACCCCTCCACTTT.

The chain combines TRBV29-1 with TRBJ1-3; the match to TRBD1 covers 7 bases. The CDR3 has 14 amino acids. Germline V CDR1 and CDR2: SQVTM, ANQGSEA. The V segment lost 7 bases and the J segment 0 bases; nucleotides outside the gene matches: 6. The chain's CDR3 is CSARTGSSGNTIYF. CDR3 DNA: TGCAGCGCGAGGACAGGAAGCTCTGGAAACACCATATATTTT.